Below, 3 T cell receptor beta chains from the same sample are listed, as sequenced in a study of CD8 T cells in ankylosing spondylitis. Study findings and constraints: It appeared that ankylosing spondylitis blood was characterized by a TCR beta motif of several highly homologous variants.

No antigen has been identified for these receptors. Via MiXCR, TCRdb re-called the 5' RACE reads, giving one row per CDR3 protein. This table holds 200,000 to 250,000 distinct CDR3 sequences, about 18% found once. Sequencing input: blood, either unsorted or a sorted T cell fraction (not recorded which). The receptors originated from a male donor with ankylosing spondylitis.

This clonotype occurred a few times. The chain has TRBV5-1 and TRBJ2-7; 8 bases fit TRBD1. In germline, CDR1 is SGHRS, CDR2 YFSETQ. The CDR3 consists of 15 residues. Unmatched junction bases numbered 7, after V lost 2 bases and J lost 3 bases. CDR3 in DNA: TGCGCCAGCAGCTTTAGTCAGGGGGCGATCTACGAGCAGTACTTC. It encodes CASSFSQGAIYEQYF.

This clonotype was found a few times. This chain joins TRBV27 and TRBJ1-2; D is possibly TRBD1 (5 bases). Germline CDR1 is MNHEY and CDR2 is SMNVEV (reference sequence). The CDR3 length is 14 residues. Trimming removed 1 base at V and 2 bases at J, with 8 bases between. The CDR3 nucleotides read TGTGCCAGCAGTTTATTAGCAGGGAACTATGGCTACACCTTC. Protein product: CASSLLAGNYGYTF.

This clonotype was seen a handful of times. The gene calls are TRBV4-1 and TRBJ2-5, with TRBD2 matching over 7 bases. V lost 2 bases, J lost 4 bases, and 4 bases stayed unmatched. The CDR3 is 14 residues long. In germline, CDR1 is MGHRA, CDR2 YSYEKL. The CDR3 bases are TGCGCCAGCAGCCAAATAGGGGAGGGAGAGACCCAGTACTTC. Its protein is CASSQIGEGETQYF.